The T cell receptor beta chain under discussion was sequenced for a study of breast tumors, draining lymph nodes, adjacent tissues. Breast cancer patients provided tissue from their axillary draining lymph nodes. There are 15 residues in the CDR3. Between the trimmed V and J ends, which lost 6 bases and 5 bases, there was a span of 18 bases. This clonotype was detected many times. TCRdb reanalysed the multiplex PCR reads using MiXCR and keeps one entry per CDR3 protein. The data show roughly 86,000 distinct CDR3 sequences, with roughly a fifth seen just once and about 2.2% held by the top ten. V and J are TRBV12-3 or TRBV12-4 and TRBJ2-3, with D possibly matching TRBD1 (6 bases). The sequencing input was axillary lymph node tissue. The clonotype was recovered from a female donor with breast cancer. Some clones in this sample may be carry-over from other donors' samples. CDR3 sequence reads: CASRQKGTQKDTQYF. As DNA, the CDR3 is TGTGCCAGCAGACAAAAAGGGACACAAAAAGATACGCAGTATTTT.